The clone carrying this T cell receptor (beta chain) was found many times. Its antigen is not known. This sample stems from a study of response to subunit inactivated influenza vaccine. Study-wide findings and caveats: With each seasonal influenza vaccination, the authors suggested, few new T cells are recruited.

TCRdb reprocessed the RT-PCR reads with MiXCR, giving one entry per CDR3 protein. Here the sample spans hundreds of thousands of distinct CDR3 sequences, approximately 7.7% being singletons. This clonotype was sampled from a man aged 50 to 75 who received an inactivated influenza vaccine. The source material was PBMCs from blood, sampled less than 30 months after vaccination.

This chain's CDR3 is CASSFSGNAYEQYF. The CDR3 DNA reads TGTGCCAGCAGTTTTAGCGGGAATGCCTACGAGCAGTACTTC. The V call is TRBV12-3 or TRBV12-4, the J call TRBJ2-7, with TRBD2 identical over 8 bases. With 3 bases clipped from V and 2 bases from J, the junction kept 3 bases outside the gene matches. This CDR3 region has 14 residues.